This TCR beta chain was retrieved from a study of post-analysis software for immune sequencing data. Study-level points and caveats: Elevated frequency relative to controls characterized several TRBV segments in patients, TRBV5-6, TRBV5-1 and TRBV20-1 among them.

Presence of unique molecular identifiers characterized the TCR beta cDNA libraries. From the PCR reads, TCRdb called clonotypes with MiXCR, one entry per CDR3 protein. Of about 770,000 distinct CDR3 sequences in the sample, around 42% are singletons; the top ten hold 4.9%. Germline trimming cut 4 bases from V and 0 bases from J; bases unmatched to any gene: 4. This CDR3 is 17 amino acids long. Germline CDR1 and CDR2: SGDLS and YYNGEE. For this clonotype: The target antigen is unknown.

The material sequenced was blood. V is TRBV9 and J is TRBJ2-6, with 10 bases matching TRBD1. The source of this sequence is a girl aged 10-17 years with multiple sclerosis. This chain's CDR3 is CASSLGTGVSGANVLTF. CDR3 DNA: TGTGCCAGCAGCCTCGGGACAGGGGTCTCTGGGGCCAACGTCCTGACTTTC.